The clone carrying this T cell receptor beta chain is medium-sized (0.01 to 0.1%). Its antigen remains unidentified. The identical CDR3 is also encoded by other nucleotide sequences in the sample. Germline CDR1 and CDR2: MDHEN and SYDVKM. The CDR3 covers 13 residues. Trimming removed 3 bases at V and 2 bases at J, with 7 bases between. Clones were sequenced by immunoSEQ multiplex PCR, and TCRdb holds only the in-frame ones, with some missing. In the table there are approximately 39,000 clones, 80% to 90% of which are singletons. The data are from a study of OX40 agonist ivuxolimab in advanced cancers. Study background: Patients treated during dose escalation were battling hepatocellular carcinoma, melanoma, renal cell or head and neck cancer.

Study results and caveats: Also present in some nonresponders was a low level of normalized T-cell clonal expansion. Among the least clonally expanded were partial responders at 0.1-3.0 mg/kg.

This specimen consisted of CD4+ or CD8+ T cells sorted from blood, obtained in a trial of the OX40 agonist ivuxolimab. The TCR sequence derives from an adult with an advanced solid tumor such as melanoma, head and neck, liver or kidney cancer. The chain uses TRBV28 and TRBJ1-1; D remains ambiguous. The chain's CDR3 is CASSFVGNTEAFF. CDR3 DNA sequence: TGTGCCAGCAGTTTCGTGGGAAACACTGAAGCTTTCTTT.